These T cell receptor beta chains were read from a single sample in a study of early T cells in non-severe SARS-CoV-2 infection. MiXCR, applied by TCRdb to the 5' RACE reads, yields one record per CDR3 protein. The table lists over 15,000 distinct CDR3 sequences, more than 5.5% of them singletons. The sample was whole blood, taken at baseline. The receptor source for this set is an adult who was a healthcare worker with PCR-confirmed SARS-CoV-2 infection or an uninfected control (not recorded which). Each CDR3 is given with its conserved first and last residue. D genes are given only for firm matches. The listing skips clone size in some rows; elsewhere it reads once, few, many or a size class.

many	TRBJ2-3	TRBV11-2	16	TRBD2	CASSPNSGGDGDTQYF	TGTGCCAGCAGCCCCAATAGCGGGGGGGACGGAGATACGCAGTATTTT
few	TRBJ1-4	TRBV7-2	17	.	CASSRTGTVATNEKLFF	TGTGCCAGCAGTCGTACCGGGACGGTTGCAACTAATGAAAAACTGTTTTTT
many	TRBJ2-3	TRBV20-1	18	TRBD2	CSARFSSGGASGTDTQYF	TGCAGTGCCCGCTTTTCTAGCGGGGGGGCCTCTGGCACAGATACGCAGTATTTT
many	TRBJ1-1	TRBV7-9	14	.	CASSLVMESTEAFF	TGTGCCAGCAGCTTAGTGATGGAGAGCACTGAAGCTTTCTTT
many	TRBJ2-3	TRBV20-1	15	.	CSARDFTNLRGTQYF	TGCAGTGCTAGAGATTTTACCAATCTAAGGGGTACGCAGTATTTT
many	TRBJ2-3	TRBV20-1	17	TRBD2	CSAIASGGFFTPDTQYF	TGCAGTGCTATAGCATCGGGGGGGTTTTTTACCCCAGATACGCAGTATTTT
medium-sized	TRBJ2-2	TRBV10-1	15	TRBD1	CASSELGQGTGELFF	TGCGCCAGCAGTGAGTTAGGACAGGGCACCGGGGAGCTGTTTTTT
many	TRBJ1-1	TRBV5-1	14	.	CASSEALSSSEAFF	TGCGCCAGCAGCGAAGCCCTATCAAGTTCTGAAGCTTTCTTT
many	TRBJ2-3	TRBV6-6	14	TRBD1	CASSYGTEAYTQYF	TGTGCCAGCAGTTATGGGACAGAGGCATATACGCAGTATTTT
many	TRBJ2-5	TRBV7-9	12	.	CASSLIRETQYF	TGTGCCAGCAGCCTAATACGGGAGACCCAGTACTTC
many	TRBJ1-1	TRBV6-2/TRBV6-3	14	.	CASTPIRGGAEAFF	TGTGCCAGCACCCCGATTCGTGGTGGGGCCGAGGCTTTCTTT
many	TRBJ2-7	TRBV6-5	16	TRBD1	CASRLIEGAPSYEQYF	TGTGCCAGCAGACTAATCGAGGGGGCTCCCTCCTACGAGCAGTACTTC
.	TRBJ2-1	TRBV5-5	15	.	CASSLLSGGYNEQFF	TGTGCCAGCAGCTTGTTATCCGGGGGATACAATGAGCAGTTCTTC
.	TRBJ2-3	TRBV20-1	14	.	CSARVLGSTDTQYF	TGCAGTGCCAGAGTTCTAGGCAGCACAGATACGCAGTATTTT
many	TRBJ1-4	TRBV15	17	TRBD1	CATSRDVEGQGEEKLFF	TGTGCCACCAGCAGAGATGTGGAGGGACAGGGGGAGGAAAAACTGTTTTTT
few	TRBJ1-1	TRBV5-1	15	TRBD1	CASSWPGQGNTEAFF	TGCGCCAGCAGCTGGCCGGGACAGGGGAACACTGAAGCTTTCTTT
many	TRBJ1-5	TRBV24-1	13	TRBD1	CATSDRTGAPQHF	TGTGCCACCAGTGACAGGACAGGGGCGCCCCAGCATTTT
many	TRBJ2-3	TRBV15	14	.	CATSRGYTPDTQYF	TGTGCCACCAGCAGAGGATACACGCCAGATACGCAGTATTTT
many	TRBJ2-3	TRBV6-2/TRBV6-3	14	TRBD2	CASSSTSGAYTQYF	TGTGCCAGCAGTTCCACTAGCGGGGCTTATACGCAGTATTTT
few	TRBJ2-7	TRBV7-2	16	TRBD2	CASSKRSGGPSYEQYF	TGTGCCAGCAGCAAACGTAGCGGGGGGCCCTCCTACGAGCAGTACTTC
many	TRBJ2-7	TRBV6-5	12	.	CASSPPGLEQYF	TGTGCCAGCAGTCCGCCTGGCCTCGAGCAGTACTTC
many	TRBJ2-4	TRBV20-1	15	.	CSARNGRDVSNIQYF	TGCAGTGCTAGGAACGGCCGGGACGTCTCGAACATTCAGTACTTC
many	TRBJ1-1	TRBV27	12	TRBD1	CASSFLGQGAFF	TGTGCCAGCAGTTTTTTGGGACAGGGAGCTTTCTTT
many	TRBJ2-3	TRBV5-1	15	.	CASSLFRSDTDTQYF	TGCGCCAGCAGCTTGTTTAGGTCAGACACAGATACGCAGTATTTT
many	TRBJ2-1	TRBV4-3	17	TRBD2	CASSQGTERGNYNEQFF	TGCGCCAGCAGCCAAGGCACGGAGCGGGGGAATTACAATGAGCAGTTCTTC
many	TRBJ2-2	TRBV20-1	17	TRBD1	CSAREPGQGAGTGELFF	TGCAGTGCTAGAGAACCGGGACAGGGGGCTGGAACCGGGGAGCTGTTTTTT
many	TRBJ1-2	TRBV6-5	17	TRBD1	CASSYLSGTGGDYGYTF	TGTGCCAGCAGTTACCTTTCCGGGACAGGGGGAGACTATGGCTACACCTTC
many	TRBJ2-1	TRBV19	18	.	CALPWGTRSFGSYNEQFF	TGTGCCCTACCATGGGGGACCAGATCCTTCGGCTCCTACAATGAGCAGTTCTTC
.	TRBJ1-1	TRBV5-1	15	TRBD1	CASSLIQGSNTEAFF	TGCGCCAGCAGCTTGATACAGGGGTCGAACACTGAAGCTTTCTTT
medium-sized	TRBJ1-4	TRBV9	16	.	CASSAQPQGVVEKLFF	TGTGCCAGCAGCGCGCAGCCACAAGGGGTTGTCGAAAAACTGTTTTTT
many	TRBJ1-5	TRBV7-2	15	.	CASSLDGGGNQPQHF	TGTGCCAGCAGCTTAGATGGGGGTGGCAATCAGCCCCAGCATTTT
medium-sized	TRBJ1-2	TRBV20-1	11	.	CSARVETVPSF	TGCAGTGCAAGAGTCGAGACAGTCCCCTCCTTC
many	TRBJ1-6	TRBV20-1	14	.	CSASLSGAGSPLHF	TGCAGTGCTAGCTTGTCTGGGGCCGGCTCACCCCTCCACTTT
many	TRBJ2-5	TRBV7-7	15	.	CASSLAAGIGETQYF	TGTGCTAGCAGCTTAGCTGCAGGGATTGGAGAGACCCAGTACTTC
many	TRBJ2-5	TRBV10-3	13	TRBD2	CAIRGLARETQYF	TGTGCCATCAGAGGACTAGCGAGAGAGACCCAGTACTTC
.	TRBJ2-7	TRBV3-1	13	.	CASSQGGTGQQYF	TGTGCCAGCAGCCAAGGCGGGACTGGTCAGCAGTACTTC
many	TRBJ1-1	TRBV18	16	TRBD1	CASSPPGLTGTTEAFF	TGTGCCAGCTCACCACCAGGACTGACAGGGACCACTGAAGCTTTCTTT
few	TRBJ1-6	TRBV10-3	16	TRBD1	CAISDFRDRMNSPLHF	TGTGCCATCAGTGACTTTAGGGACAGGATGAATTCACCCCTCCACTTT
many	TRBJ2-7	TRBV5-6	19	TRBD1	CASSLGTGGHGFTSYEQYF	TGTGCCAGCAGCTTAGGGACAGGGGGCCACGGCTTCACCTCCTACGAGCAGTACTTC
.	TRBJ2-3	TRBV11-3	13	.	CASSPPGADTQYF	TGTGCCAGCAGCCCCCCGGGGGCAGATACGCAGTATTTT
medium-sized	TRBJ1-1	TRBV10-3	13	TRBD1	CAIVGQGQNEAFF	TGTGCCATCGTAGGACAGGGTCAAAATGAAGCTTTCTTT
few	TRBJ1-1	TRBV19	14	.	CASTEMTVNTEAFF	TGTGCCAGTACCGAAATGACAGTGAACACTGAAGCTTTCTTT
many	TRBJ2-3	TRBV5-1	16	.	CASSSYRVSRTDTQYF	TGCGCCAGCAGTTCCTACAGGGTTTCTAGGACAGATACGCAGTATTTT
.	TRBJ2-7	TRBV20-1	13	TRBD1	CSARGDREYEQYF	TGCAGTGCTAGAGGAGACAGGGAATACGAGCAGTACTTC
many	TRBJ1-6	TRBV2	14	.	CASMSRPINSPLHF	TGTGCCAGCATGAGTCGGCCGATCAATTCACCCCTCCACTTT
many	TRBJ1-1	TRBV5-1	15	.	CASSPTMGANTEAFF	TGCGCCAGCAGCCCCACGATGGGGGCAAACACTGAAGCTTTCTTT
many	TRBJ2-1	TRBV7-9	15	TRBD2	CASSFGTTLYNEQFF	TGTGCCAGCAGCTTCGGGACTACCTTATACAATGAGCAGTTCTTC
many	TRBJ2-2	TRBV20-1	14	TRBD2	CSAREGGDTGELFF	TGCAGTGCTAGAGAGGGAGGGGACACCGGGGAGCTGTTTTTT